The T cell receptor (beta chain) described here comes from a study of blood T cell repertoires in COVID-19. This table comes from immunoSEQ multiplex PCR, and its TCRdb copy is limited to in-frame clones, with some not included. The sample records about 200,000 clones, roughly 89% being singletons. The ends were cut back, 6 bases at V and 1 base at J, with 16 bases in the middle. This CDR3 is built from 15 residues. Germline V gene sequence: CDR1 MNHEY, CDR2 SMNVEV (reference sequence). This TCR derives from a woman aged 25 to 45 with acute COVID-19. The source material was PBMCs or T cells enriched from blood (not recorded which). The gene calls are TRBV27 and TRBJ2-7; perhaps TRBD1 as D (6 bases). In nucleotides, the CDR3 is TGTGCCAGCAGACCGTGGGACACCGCTTCCTACGAGCAGTACTTC. Translating gives CASRPWDTASYEQYF.